The 25 T cell receptor beta chains given below trace back to one sample, sequenced in a study of tumor-infiltrating lymphocytes in primary liver carcinoma. Starting material of 500 ng total RNA yielded TCR beta cDNA via a constant-region primer. Employing slightly modified ARM-PCR, three nested multiplex PCR rounds were run, and these gave rise to the TCR beta libraries. For 10 cycles apiece, the opening two PCR rounds ran with TRBV1-TRBV30 forward primers and a C-beta reverse primer. Each CDR3 protein gets one entry after TCRdb re-called the multiplex PCR reads with MiXCR. This sample has more than 40,000 distinct CDR3 sequences; roughly 70% occur once, and the top ten carry 25% to 30%. Co-extraction of RNA and DNA was performed on about 18-30 mg of unsorted bulk tissue. Sequences were obtained from liver tumor tissue from sampling region 5. This sample's subset: tumor region T5, tumor centre. These receptors all come from a man aged 40-55 years with primary liver carcinoma and hepatitis B virus infection.

The CDR3 is CATCMQSERGEKLFF. The CDR3 DNA is TGTGCCACCTGTATGCAGTCTGAACGGGGTGAAAAACTGTTTTTT. The rearrangement joins TRBV19 to TRBJ1-4; D uncertain. Trimming pared 10 bases from V and 7 bases from J, leaving 22 bases between. Germline V gene sequence: CDR1 LNHDA, CDR2 SQIVND (reference sequence). CDR3 length equals 15 residues.

On this clonotype: No conserved phenylalanine or tryptophan is present at the end of the CDR3, so a read error is the likely explanation. The chain recombines TRBV6-5 with TRBJ2-7, with D tentatively TRBD2 (6 bases). Germline-derived CDR1 and CDR2 are MNHEY and SVGAGI. The CDR3 loop spans 14 amino acids. With 8 bases removed from V and 3 bases from J, the gap between germline ends came to 17 bases. The CDR3 nucleotides read TGTGCCAGCTACCCGGGACTGGGGCACTACGAGCAGTACTCC. Translation gives CASYPGLGHYEQYS.

This clonotype was seen once. An end of the junction differs from the germline gene, which may be a read error. V usage is TRBV4-1 and J usage is TRBJ2-1; TRBD2 is a possible D gene (6 bases). The germline gives CDR1 MGHRA, CDR2 YSYEKL. The CDR3 is 16 amino acids. This CDR3 is CASSQTKRESYSEQFF. The CDR3 bases are TGCGCCAGCAGCCAAACGAAACGGGAGTCGTACAGTGAGCAGTTCTTC.

This clonotype was detected ten times or more. This chain uses TRBV28 with TRBJ1-4; D is unresolved. CDR1 and CDR2 from the germline V gene are MDHEN and SYDVKM. The V gene lost 5 bases and the J gene lost 0 bases, with 10 bases spanning the gap. This CDR3 has 15 residues. The CDR3 nucleotides read TGTGCCAGCAGTACCGGGCAGTCAACTAATGAAAAACTGTTTTTT. Protein: CASSTGQSTNEKLFF.

Remarks on this clonotype: One end of the junction is discordant with germline, which a read error may explain. V is TRBV2 and J is TRBJ2-5; unclear D gene. Germline assignment: CDR1 SNHLY and CDR2 FYNNEI. The CDR3 contains 11 residues. This CDR3 reads CASAPEETQYF. CDR3 DNA sequence: TGTGCCAGCGCCCCAGAGGAGACACAGTACTTC. The whole variable domain, filled in from reference TRBV2 and TRBJ2-5, reads EPEVTQTPSHQVTQMGQEVILRCVPISNHLYFYWYRQILGQKVEFLVSFYNNEISEKSEIFDDQFSVERPDGSNFTLKIRSTKLEDSAMYFCASAPEETQYFGPGTRLLVL.

This clonotype was observed at least ten times. This chain uses TRBV29-1 with TRBJ2-3, with TRBD2 matching 7 bases. Germline trimming cut 1 base from V and 3 bases from J; bases unmatched to any gene: 4. The germline gives CDR1 SQVTM, CDR2 ANQGSEA. The CDR3 consists of 14 residues. Here the CDR3 DNA reads TGCAGCGTTGAAGTGGATAGCGGGACAGATACGCAGTATTTT. Its translation: CSVEVDSGTDTQYF.

On this clonotype itself: Germline is not matched at one junction end, which may reflect a read error. V and J are TRBV6-5 and TRBJ2-6; 8 positions match TRBD1. This CDR3 has 18 residues. Germline V lookup: CDR1 MNHEY, CDR2 SVGAGI. This CDR3 is CAISLWTGMKAGVNVLTF. CDR3 sequence (DNA): TGTGCCATCAGTCTTTGGACAGGGATGAAAGCTGGGGTCAACGTCCTAACTTTC.

This clonotype has more than one count but fewer than ten. The V call is TRBV28, the J call TRBJ2-7; 8 bases align to TRBD2. V shed 9 bases and J 3 bases; nucleotides not matched to a gene: 10. Germline V gene data show CDR1 as MDHEN and CDR2 as SYDVKM. This CDR3 spans 14 amino acids. The CDR3 region is CASSAQAGVYEQYF. The CDR3 DNA sequence: TGTGCCAGTAGCGCGCAAGCGGGAGTCTACGAGCAGTACTTC.

The chain combines TRBV4-1 with TRBJ2-1; D unresolved. Germline-derived CDR1 and CDR2 are MGHRA and YSYEKL. Deletions cut 9 bases from V and 7 bases from J, with 13 bases between. The CDR3 runs 12 residues. DNA of the CDR3: TGCGCCAGAAACCAAGAGAGGAATGAGCAGTTCTTC. The encoded protein is CARNQERNEQFF.

The CDR3 reads CSVGTGFVQYF. The DNA for the CDR3 is TGCAGCGTGGGGACGGGGTTCGTGCAGTACTTC. The chain has TRBV29-1 and TRBJ2-7; D could derive from TRBD1 or TRBD2 (5 bases each). Trimming shortened V by 6 bases and J by 9 bases, and 15 bases separated the two germline ends. In germline, CDR1 is SQVTM, CDR2 ANQGSEA. The CDR3 totals 11 residues.

The J gene is TRBJ1-5, the V gene TRBV12-3 or TRBV12-4; TRBD1 is a possible D gene (6 bases). This CDR3 region has 16 residues. V lost 6 bases and J 5 bases, leaving 20 bases between the germline ends. The CDR3 region has the DNA TGTGCCAGCAGGGGGGGGGGCAACTTGAGGGATCAGCCCCAGCATTTT. Translated: CASRGGGNLRDQPQHF.

This clonotype was recorded once. The junction departs from the called germline gene at one end, perhaps through a read error. This chain uses TRBV5-5 with TRBJ2-7, with D perhaps matching TRBD2 (6 bases). The CDR3 loop spans 14 amino acids. CDR1 is SGHKS, CDR2 YYEKEE, per germline (reference sequence). In nucleotides, the CDR3 is TGTGCCAGCCGCTTGGACGGGGACTCTTACGAGCAGTACTTC. This codes for CASRLDGDSYEQYF.

The J gene is TRBJ2-7, the V gene TRBV11-1; no firm D call. Looked up from germline, CDR1 is SGHAT and CDR2 is FQDESV (reference sequence). The CDR3 sequence is 15 residues long. Trimming took off 6 bases at V and 0 bases at J, with 15 bases between the two ends. The CDR3 coding sequence is TGTGCCAGCAGAATAGAAACAAGTGTCTCCTACGAGCAGTACTTC. It codes for CASRIETSVSYEQYF.

Notes on this clonotype: This may be a read error: a much more frequent sequence differs by one nucleotide. This sequence joins TRBV11-1 and TRBJ2-3; D possibly corresponds to TRBD2 (5 bases). The CDR3 covers 15 residues. Trimming pared 6 bases from V and 2 bases from J, leaving 15 bases between. Germline CDR1 SGHAT, CDR2 FQDESV (reference sequence). CDR3 protein: CASSLPRENTDTQYF. As DNA, the CDR3 is TGTGCCAGCAGTTTGCCGAGGGAGAACACAGATACGCAGTATTTT.

This clonotype was recorded at least ten times. A junction end diverges from the germline sequence, so it may reflect a read error. The chain is built from TRBV6-4 and TRBJ2-3, with D possibly being TRBD1 (5 bases). Looked up from germline, CDR1 is MRHNA and CDR2 is SNTAGT. The CDR3 has 14 residues. The CDR3 DNA sequence: TGTGCCAGCAGTGACAAAGGGGCCACAGACACGCAGTATTTT. This sequence encodes CASSDKGATDTQYF.

This clonotype was observed a few times. A much bigger clone sits one base away, suggesting this may be a read error. This chain connects TRBV5-1 to TRBJ2-3; D is uncertain. V was cut by 4 bases and J by 3 bases, with 21 bases left in between. The CDR3 runs to 17 residues. The V gene's germline CDR1 is SGHRS and CDR2 YFSETQ. The CDR3 region has the DNA TGCGCCAGCAGCGAAGAACCACCTCTTAGTGGTACAGATACGCAGTATTTT. The encoded protein is CASSEEPPLSGTDTQYF. The full variable domain, its missing parts supplied by reference TRBV5-1 and TRBJ2-3, is KAGVTQTPRYLIKTRGQQVTLSCSPISGHRSVSWYQQTPGQGLQFLFEYFSETQRNKGNFPGRFSGRQFSNSRSEMNVSTLELGDSALYLCASSEEPPLSGTDTQYFGPGTRLTVL.

The rearrangement uses TRBV20-1 and TRBJ2-1; 12 bases are a match to TRBD2. Germline CDR1 reads DFQATT; CDR2 reads SNEGSKA (reference sequence). The junction had 12 bases not matched to a gene; V was cut back by 6 bases and J by 9 bases. This CDR3 has 15 residues. The CDR3 sequence: CSAFGLAGSDGEQFF. The CDR3, as DNA: TGCAGTGCCTTCGGACTAGCGGGGTCGGACGGTGAGCAGTTCTTC.

The table lists this clonotype with a count of one. Relative to the germline gene, one junction end is altered; a read error may explain this. The chain carries TRBV28 and TRBJ2-4; no firm D call. CDR3 length: 16 amino acids. Germline CDR1 and CDR2: MDHEN and SYDVKM. The CDR3 loop is CASGLASRLAKNIQYF. The CDR3, as DNA: TGTGCCAGCGGTTTAGCTTCCCGGCTAGCCAAAAACATTCAGTACTTC.

V gene TRBV5-6 combines with J gene TRBJ2-2, with TRBD2 matching over 8 bases. The CDR3 totals 17 residues. Germline V gene data show CDR1 as SGHDT and CDR2 as YYEEEE. With 8 bases clipped from V and 3 bases from J, the junction kept 15 bases outside the gene matches. Here the CDR3 DNA reads TGTGCCAGTAACTTTCGGTGGCTAGCGGGTTACACCGGGGAGCTGTTTTTT. This gives the protein CASNFRWLAGYTGELFF.

On this clonotype itself: Mismatch with germline at one junction end may stem from a read error. This chain uses TRBV29-1 with TRBJ2-5; D uncertain. The CDR3 sequence is 15 residues long. Germline V gene lookup returns CDR1 SQVTM and CDR2 ANQGSEA. This CDR3 reads CSVGRESSPGETQCF. The CDR3, as DNA: TGCAGCGTTGGGAGAGAGTCCTCCCCGGGCGAGACCCAGTGCTTC.

Points on this clonotype: The junction departs from germline at one end; a sequencing error may be responsible. The chain joins TRBV11-2 to TRBJ2-1; 12 bases fit TRBD2. This CDR3 has 16 amino acids. Germline CDR1 is SGHAT and CDR2 is FQNNGV. CDR3 in amino acids: CASSIRLAGDFNEHFF. CDR3 nucleotides: TGTGCCAGCAGCATTCGACTAGCGGGAGACTTCAATGAGCATTTCTTC.

This chain uses TRBV2 with TRBJ1-5; TRBD1 might be the D (5 bases). V was pared by 7 bases and J by 8 bases, with 15 bases between. Per the germline V gene, CDR1 is SNHLY and CDR2 is FYNNEI. The CDR3 covers 13 residues. This CDR3 is CASNEDGGKPQHF. The CDR3 coding sequence is TGTGCCAGCAATGAGGATGGGGGTAAGCCCCAGCATTTT.

Ten or more counts support this clonotype. The J gene is TRBJ2-2, the V gene TRBV5-4, with 9 positions matching TRBD2. CDR3 size: 14 residues. Germline V lookup: CDR1 SGHNT, CDR2 YYREEE (reference sequence). After removal of 2 bases from V and 5 bases from J, the junction contained 1 base not matched to a gene. The CDR3 loop is CASSLTSGTGELFF. DNA of the CDR3: TGTGCCAGCAGCTTAACTAGCGGGACCGGGGAGCTGTTTTTT.

This clonotype has only one observation. Its ends do not fully match the called genes, so a read error is possible. J is TRBJ2-7 and V is TRBV11-2; no definite D call. The CDR3 totals 14 residues. Germline V gene sequence: CDR1 SGHAT, CDR2 FQNNGV. The CDR3 here is CASILTDGAYELYF. The CDR3 nucleotides read TGTGCAAGCATCTTAACCGACGGAGCCTACGAGCTGTACTTC.

With regard to this clonotype: The limits of the CDR3 on the DNA are not certain, so only TCRdb's listed CDR3 is given. This rearrangement joins TRBV10-3 to TRBJ1-2. The CDR3 contains 14 residues when both ends are counted. CDR1 and CDR2 (germline): ENHRY, SYGVKD. CDR3 residues: CVISEGLINYGCTF.